Listed here are 17 T cell receptor beta chains from one sample, sequenced in a study of cytomegalovirus exposure and HLA in healthy donors. PCR was performed using 60 Vbeta and 13 Jbeta primers. Produced via immunoSEQ multiplex PCR; TCRdb's table is partial and in-frame only. Of approximately 200,000 clones listed, around 79% are singletons. Material for sequencing was PBMCs. These receptors originate from a girl aged 2 to 9 in good health and CMV-seronegative.

J is TRBJ2-1 and V is TRBV4-1; D possibly corresponds to TRBD2 (6 bases). V shed 3 bases and J shed 2 bases, with 17 bases lying between them. There are 17 residues in the CDR3. The germline V gene has CDR1 MGHRA and CDR2 YSYEKL. The CDR3 coding sequence is TGCGCCAGCAGCCAGAGTCGGGGAAGGGAGGCCTACAATGAGCAGTTCTTC. It codes for CASSQSRGREAYNEQFF.

In the case of this clone: The same CDR3 arises from other DNA sequences in this sample as well. This CDR3 is CASSPGTRLGDTQYF. The CDR3 coding sequence is TGTGCCAGCAGCCCGGGGACTAGGCTTGGGGATACGCAGTATTTT. This chain links TRBV13 with TRBJ2-3, with TRBD2 matching 8 bases. CDR1 is PRHDT, CDR2 FYEKMQ, per germline (reference sequence). V was pared by 5 bases and J by 6 bases, with 10 bases of the junction left unmatched. This CDR3 contains 15 residues.

This clone was counted only a few times. V is TRBV10-3 and J is TRBJ1-4; 10 bases are a match to TRBD1. Germline V gives CDR1 ENHRY, CDR2 SYGVKD. The CDR3 runs 14 residues. J lost 7 bases, V lost 5 bases, and 4 bases had no gene match. The CDR3 DNA reads as TGTGCCATCAGTCCGGGACAGGGGACTGAAAAACTGTTTTTT. Translated, it gives CAISPGQGTEKLFF.

This chain uses TRBV20-1 with TRBJ2-1, with unresolved D. The CDR3 extends over 10 amino acids. CDR1 is DFQATT and CDR2 is SNEGSKA in the germline V gene (reference sequence). The V end lost 5 bases, the J end lost 10 bases, and 9 bases lay between the germline ends. CDR3 in amino acids: CSALVREQFF. CDR3 in DNA: TGCAGTGCTCTCGTCCGGGAGCAGTTCTTC.

The sample holds one count of this clone. V and J are TRBV6-5 and TRBJ1-2, with a tentative D call TRBD1 (6 bases). With 4 bases removed from V and 4 bases from J, the gap between germline ends came to 16 bases. Germline V lookup: CDR1 MNHEY, CDR2 SVGAGI. This CDR3 contains 15 residues. The DNA of the CDR3 is TGTGCCAGCAGTTTCTATATGGGACACCTCTATGGCTACACCTTC. This sequence encodes CASSFYMGHLYGYTF.

The V and J genes are TRBV30 and TRBJ2-3; tentative D call: TRBD1 (5 bases). Looked up from germline, CDR1 is GTSNPN and CDR2 is SVGIG (reference sequence). This CDR3 is built from 14 residues. Trimming pared 0 bases from V and 5 bases from J, leaving 12 bases between. The CDR3 DNA is TGTGCCTGGAGTGTGGGGCATCTCCGAGATACGCAGTATTTT. It encodes CAWSVGHLRDTQYF.

The CDR3 loop is CSFPRWNNEQFF. CDR3 coding DNA: TGCAGCTTCCCGCGGTGGAACAATGAGCAGTTCTTC. The chain joins TRBV29-1 to TRBJ2-1; no firm D call. Trimming removed 8 bases at V and 5 bases at J, with 13 bases between. This CDR3 is built from 12 residues. CDR1 SQVTM and CDR2 ANQGSEA come from the germline V gene.

The chain uses TRBV5-1 and TRBJ2-5; 7 nucleotides match TRBD2. J was trimmed by 4 bases and V by 0 bases; bases with no gene match: 6. The V gene's germline CDR1 is SGHRS and CDR2 YFSETQ. The CDR3 is made up of 15 amino acids. This CDR3 is CASSLAGPGGETQYF. In DNA form, the CDR3 reads TGCGCCAGCAGCTTGGCGGGGCCGGGGGGAGAGACCCAGTACTTC.

The gene calls are TRBV4-1 and TRBJ1-5; TRBD1 aligns across 7 bases. Trimming at V came to 4 bases and at J to 2 bases, leaving 5 bases not matched to a gene. In germline, CDR1 is MGHRA, CDR2 YSYEKL. The CDR3 runs to 15 residues. CDR3 sequence reads: CASSRPGQGNQPQHF. CDR3 bases: TGCGCCAGCAGCCGTCCTGGACAGGGCAATCAGCCCCAGCATTTT.

This chain connects TRBV5-1 to TRBJ1-3; TRBD1 matches at 11 bases. Germline CDR1 reads SGHRS; CDR2 reads YFSETQ. V lost 2 bases and J lost 0; bases outside the gene matches: 4. The CDR3 loop spans 17 amino acids. The CDR3 spells CASSLPGQGGSGNTIYF. As DNA, the CDR3 is TGCGCCAGCAGCTTACCGGGACAGGGGGGCTCTGGAAACACCATATATTTT.

The chain couples TRBV11-2 to TRBJ2-7, with D possibly being TRBD1 (5 bases). Looked up from germline, CDR1 is SGHAT and CDR2 is FQNNGV. This CDR3 has 15 amino acids. The V end was cut by 6 bases, the J end by 4 bases, with 19 bases between. CDR3 protein: CASSFSRQPLYEQYF. CDR3 in DNA: TGTGCCAGCAGTTTCTCCAGACAGCCCCTATACGAGCAGTACTTC.

This clone was seen only a few times. V and J are TRBV29-1 and TRBJ1-2; TRBD1 matches 8 bases. The V gene's germline CDR1 is SQVTM and CDR2 ANQGSEA. The CDR3 spans 15 residues. V lost 6 bases and J lost 5; bases outside the gene matches: 14. CDR3 in amino acids: CSVWVDRENLYGYTF. In nucleotides, the CDR3 is TGCAGCGTATGGGTGGACAGGGAGAATCTTTATGGCTACACCTTC.

V usage is TRBV11-2 and J usage is TRBJ2-7; 7 nucleotides agree with TRBD1. V lost 6 bases, J lost 6 bases, and 8 bases stayed unmatched. CDR3 length equals 13 residues. Germline V CDR1 and CDR2: SGHAT, FQNNGV. CDR3 sequence reads: CASSILTGSEQYF. For the CDR3, the DNA is TGTGCCAGCAGTATTCTGACAGGGAGCGAGCAGTACTTC.

This chain connects TRBV25-1 to TRBJ1-1; D possibly corresponds to TRBD1 (5 bases). The CDR3 runs 18 residues. Germline loops: CDR1 MGHDK, CDR2 SYGVNS. V was trimmed by 3 bases and J by 7 bases, leaving 27 bases between them. The chain's CDR3 is CASSDVKPRNGHNDEAFF. The CDR3 DNA sequence: TGTGCCAGCAGTGACGTAAAACCCCGTAATGGACATAATGATGAAGCTTTCTTT.

In its sample, this clone was seen a few times. CDR3 DNA sequence: TGTGCCAGCAGCGAAGAGGCAGATAAAGCTTTCTTT. Protein product: CASSEEADKAFF. The rearrangement joins TRBV7-9 to TRBJ1-1; D gene unclear. Between the trimmed V and J ends, which lost 5 bases and 9 bases, there was a span of 13 bases. The CDR3 sequence is 12 residues long. Germline V gives CDR1 SEHNR, CDR2 FQNEAQ (reference sequence).

This clone has a handful of counts. This chain uses TRBV5-6 with TRBJ1-4; unclear D gene. V gave up 4 bases and J gave up 0 bases, with 10 bases separating them. The V gene's germline CDR1 is SGHDT and CDR2 YYEEEE. This CDR3 spans 15 amino acids. The CDR3 region is CASSPDGATNEKLFF. In DNA, the CDR3 is TGTGCCAGCAGCCCGGACGGGGCAACTAATGAAAAACTGTTTTTT.

For this clone: An end of the junction does not agree with germline; a read error may underlie this. The chain recombines TRBV19 with TRBJ1-2; 7 bases are shared with TRBD1. Per the germline V gene, CDR1 is LNHDA and CDR2 is SQIVND (reference sequence). The CDR3 is 11 amino acids. In DNA, the CDR3 is TGTGCCAGTAGTATTTCGGGGGACAGTAGCTTC. Residues: CASSISGDSSF.